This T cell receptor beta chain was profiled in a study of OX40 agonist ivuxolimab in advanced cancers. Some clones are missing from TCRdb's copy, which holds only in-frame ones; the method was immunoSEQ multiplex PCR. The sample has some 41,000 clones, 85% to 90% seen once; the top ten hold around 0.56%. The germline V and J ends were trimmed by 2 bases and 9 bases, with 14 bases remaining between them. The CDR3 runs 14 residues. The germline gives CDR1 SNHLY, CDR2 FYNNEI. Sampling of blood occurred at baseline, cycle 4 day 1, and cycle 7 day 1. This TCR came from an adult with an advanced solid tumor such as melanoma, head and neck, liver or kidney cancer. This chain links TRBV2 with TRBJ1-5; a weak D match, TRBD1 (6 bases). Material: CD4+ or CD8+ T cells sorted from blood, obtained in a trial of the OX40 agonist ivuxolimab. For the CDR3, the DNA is TGTGCCAGCAGTGAAAGGGTAGGGGGGTTGCCCCAGCATTTT. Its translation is CASSERVGGLPQHF.